The next 20 T cell receptor beta chains were all read from a single sample in a study of T cell responses to AZD1222 COVID-19 vaccine. Sequencing was performed with immunoSEQ multiplex PCR; in TCRdb, only in-frame clones are kept and a portion is missing. The sample lists 30,000 to 40,000 clones, 70% to 90% occurring once. This sample comprised peripheral blood, obtained 28 days after the second AZD1222 dose. These receptors all stem from an adult who received the AZD1222 COVID-19 vaccine.

The chain links TRBV12-3 or TRBV12-4 to TRBJ2-7; the D gene is possibly TRBD2 (5 bases). CDR3 length: 13 amino acids. The V and J ends lost 9 bases and 1 base respectively, with 13 bases between them. The CDR3 loop is CASTQGSSYEQYF. The DNA of the CDR3 is TGTGCCAGTACGCAAGGGAGTTCCTACGAGCAGTACTTC.

The chain is built from TRBV6-2 or TRBV6-3 and TRBJ2-5, with TRBD1 identical over 8 bases. Germline V gives CDR1 MNHEY, CDR2 SVGEGT. Trimming removed 2 bases from V and 1 base from J; junction bases left unmatched: 6. The CDR3 has 16 residues. CDR3 loop: CASSYAPGQAQETQYF. CDR3 DNA sequence: TGTGCCAGCAGTTACGCCCCGGGACAGGCCCAAGAGACCCAGTACTTC.

The CDR3: CASSSRTGPSSGANVLTF. As DNA, the CDR3 is TGTGCCAGCAGCTCCCGGACAGGGCCAAGCTCTGGGGCCAACGTCCTGACTTTC. This chain joins TRBV7-9 and TRBJ2-6, with TRBD1 identical over 8 bases. This CDR3 spans 18 amino acids. The germline gives CDR1 SEHNR, CDR2 FQNEAQ (reference sequence). V shed 4 bases and J 0 bases; nucleotides not matched to a gene: 8.

The count of this clone is one. The chain couples TRBV6-2 or TRBV6-3 to TRBJ1-5; D is uncertain. The CDR3 spans 17 residues. Germline V gene lookup returns CDR1 MNHEY and CDR2 SVGEGT. Trimming left V 6 bases short and J 7 bases short, with 25 bases between. CDR3 protein: CASRPTPDGEEGQPQHF. CDR3 nucleotide sequence: TGTGCCAGCAGACCTACTCCCGACGGGGAAGAAGGACAGCCCCAGCATTTT.

The chain employs TRBV7-8 and TRBJ2-7, with 11 bases matching TRBD2. From germline, CDR1 is SGHVS and CDR2 FQNEAQ. With 0 bases clipped from V and 2 bases from J, the junction kept 12 bases outside the gene matches. The CDR3 consists of 19 residues. The CDR3 spells CASSLAPTSGGGFTYEQYF. The CDR3 coding sequence is TGTGCCAGCAGCTTAGCACCTACTAGCGGGGGTGGCTTTACCTACGAGCAGTACTTC.

The chain joins TRBV5-4 to TRBJ2-5, with D possibly TRBD1 on 5 matching bases. The germline gives CDR1 SGHNT, CDR2 YYREEE (reference sequence). This CDR3 region has 14 residues. The V end lost 4 bases, the J end lost 1 base, and 11 bases lay between the germline ends. The CDR3 DNA follows: TGTGCCAGCAGCCAACCAGGGTCCCAAGAGACCCAGTACTTC. Amino acid sequence: CASSQPGSQETQYF.

CDR3 protein: CASSITGAVEKLFF. The CDR3 DNA is TGTGCCAGCAGCATAACAGGGGCGGTTGAAAAACTGTTTTTT. The rearrangement links TRBV7-2 to TRBJ1-4; 7 positions agree with TRBD1. The CDR3 is made up of 14 amino acids. Germline V gives CDR1 SGHTA, CDR2 FQGNSA. With V trimmed by 5 bases and J by 7 bases, 7 bases remained unmatched. The full variable domain, rest sourced from reference TRBV7-2 and TRBJ1-4, is GAGVSQSPSNKVTEKGKDVELRCDPISGHTALYWYRQSLGQGLEFLIYFQGNSAPDKSGLPSDRFSAERTGGSVSTLTIQRTQQEDSAVYLCASSITGAVEKLFFGSGTQLSVL.

The chain uses TRBV10-3 and TRBJ1-3; D possibly corresponds to TRBD1 (6 bases). Germline-derived CDR1 and CDR2 are ENHRY and SYGVKD. The CDR3 spans 15 residues. V shed 5 bases and J shed 2 bases, with 13 bases lying between them. CDR3 residues: CAISSRGLTGNTIYF. In DNA, the CDR3 is TGTGCCATCAGTAGTCGGGGGCTCACTGGAAACACCATATATTTT.

This clone appeared a single time. The rearrangement uses TRBV6-5 and TRBJ2-7; 7 nucleotides match TRBD1. The length of the CDR3 is 14 residues. In germline, CDR1 is MNHEY, CDR2 SVGAGI. With 0 bases clipped from V and 6 bases from J, the junction kept 5 bases outside the gene matches. The CDR3 DNA reads TGTGCCAGCAGTTACTCGACAGGGAGTGGCGAGCAGTACTTC. Its translation is CASSYSTGSGEQYF.

This sequence joins TRBV29-1 and TRBJ1-1; 8 positions agree with TRBD1. Trimming cost V 6 bases and J 0 bases; bases outside gene matches: 3. CDR1 SQVTM and CDR2 ANQGSEA come from the germline V gene. The CDR3 totals 13 residues. CDR3 sequence: CSVRTGMNTEAFF. In nucleotides, the CDR3 is TGCAGCGTAAGGACAGGGATGAACACTGAAGCTTTCTTT.

The chain joins TRBV18 to TRBJ2-1, with TRBD1 matching over 7 bases. CDR1 is KGHSH, CDR2 LQKENI, per germline. CDR3 length: 15 amino acids. Trimming cost V 5 bases and J 3 bases; bases outside gene matches: 7. This CDR3 is CASSSGQAHYNEQFF. The CDR3 DNA reads TGTGCCAGCTCAAGCGGACAGGCCCACTACAATGAGCAGTTCTTC.

This clone has just one count. The chain uses TRBV7-2 and TRBJ1-1, with D tentatively TRBD1 (5 bases). Trimming took off 5 bases at V and 5 bases at J, with 18 bases between the two ends. Germline CDR1 and CDR2: SGHTA and FQGNSA. There are 15 residues in the CDR3. The CDR3 DNA is TGTGCCAGCAGCGTATGGGGCCTGCGAGGGACTGAAGCTTTCTTT. Amino acids: CASSVWGLRGTEAFF. Variable domain in full (rest from reference TRBV7-2 and TRBJ1-1): GAGVSQSPSNKVTEKGKDVELRCDPISGHTALYWYRQSLGQGLEFLIYFQGNSAPDKSGLPSDRFSAERTGGSVSTLTIQRTQQEDSAVYLCASSVWGLRGTEAFFGQGTRLTVV.

This chain uses TRBV19 with TRBJ1-1; no reliable D call. Germline V gene data show CDR1 as LNHDA and CDR2 as SQIVND (reference sequence). The CDR3 totals 12 residues. Trimming took off 3 bases at V and 5 bases at J, with 7 bases between the two ends. The CDR3 nucleotides read TGTGCCAGTAGTATGACGGGGACTGAAGCTTTCTTT. Protein: CASSMTGTEAFF.

The chain links TRBV7-6 to TRBJ2-1, with D possibly being TRBD1 (6 bases). Deletions cut 3 bases from V and 2 bases from J, with 11 bases between. This CDR3 contains 15 residues. Germline V CDR1 and CDR2: SGHVS, FNYEAQ. The CDR3 sequence: CASSFLGTTYNEQFF. CDR3 in DNA: TGTGCCAGCAGCTTTTTGGGGACAACCTACAATGAGCAGTTCTTC.

The rearrangement uses TRBV18 and TRBJ2-7; a possible D gene is TRBD1 (5 bases). This CDR3 spans 16 amino acids. The ends were cut back, 4 bases at V and 2 bases at J, with 18 bases in the middle. Germline V gene lookup returns CDR1 KGHSH and CDR2 LQKENI. The CDR3 loop is CASSRVGQGMTYEQYF. The CDR3 bases are TGTGCCAGCTCACGGGTGGGGCAGGGAATGACCTACGAGCAGTACTTC.

The chain employs TRBV19 and TRBJ2-7, with D tentatively TRBD1 (6 bases). Germline CDR1 is LNHDA and CDR2 is SQIVND (reference sequence). V lost 7 bases, J lost 0 bases, and 16 bases lay in between. This CDR3 contains 15 residues. The CDR3 DNA reads as TGTGCCAGTACTTCACGAGGGGGAAGCTCCTACGAGCAGTACTTC. It encodes CASTSRGGSSYEQYF.

The chain links TRBV21-1 to TRBJ2-7; the table's D call, TRBD1, has no DNA check behind it. TRBV21-1 is recorded as a pseudogene. This CDR3 contains 14 residues. This CDR3 is CASSKWDRAYEQYF. CDR3 in DNA: TGTGCCAGCAGCAAATGGGACAGGGCCTACGAGCAGTACTTC.

This chain links TRBV7-8 with TRBJ1-1, with D perhaps matching TRBD1 (6 bases). Trimming removed 2 bases from V and 2 bases from J, with 9 bases in between. The germline gives CDR1 SGHVS, CDR2 FQNEAQ. The CDR3 totals 14 residues. The CDR3 region is CASSLHRENTEAFF. CDR3 bases: TGTGCCAGCAGCTTACACAGGGAAAACACTGAAGCTTTCTTT. The full variable domain, its missing parts supplied by reference TRBV7-8 and TRBJ1-1, is GAGVSQSPRYKVAKRGQDVALRCDPISGHVSLFWYQQALGQGPEFLTYFQNEAQLDKSGLPSDRFFAERPEGSVSTLKIQRTQQEDSAVYLCASSLHRENTEAFFGQGTRLTVV.

In this sample, this clone turned up a few times. V usage is TRBV7-6 and J usage is TRBJ1-1; D remains unclear. The CDR3 runs to 12 residues. Germline V gene sequence: CDR1 SGHVS, CDR2 FNYEAQ. Trimming took 0 bases from V and 7 from J, leaving 6 bases between them. As DNA, the CDR3 is TGTGCCAGCAGCTTAGCCGCTAGTGAAGCTTTCTTT. Encoded protein: CASSLAASEAFF.

This clone was picked up a small number of times. This chain uses TRBV4-3 with TRBJ1-4; a weak D match, TRBD1 (5 bases). This CDR3 is built from 14 residues. CDR1 LGHNA and CDR2 YSLEER come from the germline V gene. The germline V and J ends were trimmed by 0 bases and 7 bases, with 9 bases remaining between them. CDR3 amino acids: CASSQDTGGEKLFF. CDR3 DNA sequence: TGCGCCAGCAGCCAAGATACCGGGGGTGAAAAACTGTTTTTT.